This T cell receptor (beta chain) came from a study of control samples from healthy donors and cancer patients. CDR3 length equals 15 residues. Germline lookup yields CDR1 GTSNPN and CDR2 SVGIG (reference sequence). The J segment lost 0 bases and the V segment lost 0 bases, leaving 3 bases of the junction unmatched. On this clone itself: Other DNA sequences from this sample encode an identical CDR3 as well.

The assay was immunoSEQ multiplex PCR, and TCRdb's table has in-frame clones only and misses some. The sample lists some 95,000 clones, 70% to 80% seen once, with over 9.5% in the top ten. Source material: blood. The source of this sequence is a young woman in good health. The chain uses TRBV30 and TRBJ2-3, with 7 bases identical to TRBD2. The CDR3 coding sequence is TGTGCCTGGAGTGTACAAGCGGGGAGCACAGATACGCAGTATTTT. Protein sequence: CAWSVQAGSTDTQYF.